This entry lists 9 T cell receptor beta chains sequenced from one sample in a study of blood T cell repertoires in COVID-19. Some clones are missing from TCRdb's copy, which holds only in-frame ones; the method was immunoSEQ multiplex PCR. The data contain roughly 120,000 clones, 75% to 90% of them singletons. The material sequenced was peripheral blood. The receptors shown here come from a woman aged 70-85 years with acute or convalescent COVID-19.

The rearrangement links TRBV27 to TRBJ1-1; D uncertain. V lost 5 bases to trimming and J lost 6 bases, with 19 bases between them. The germline CDR1 and CDR2 sequences are MNHEY and SMNVEV (reference sequence). The CDR3 is 15 amino acids. The chain's CDR3 is CASSPLEGALSEAFF. As DNA, the CDR3 is TGTGCCAGCAGTCCCCTGGAGGGTGCTCTCTCTGAAGCTTTCTTT.

The gene calls are TRBV10-3 and TRBJ2-7, with TRBD2 matching over 9 bases. The length of the CDR3 is 14 residues. Germline assignment: CDR1 ENHRY and CDR2 SYGVKD. The V segment lost 11 bases and the J segment 0 bases; nucleotides outside the gene matches: 8. The CDR3 nucleotides are TGTGCCTCTAGTATAGCGGGGGACTCCTACGAGCAGTACTTC. Encoded protein: CASSIAGDSYEQYF.

The rearrangement links TRBV24-1 to TRBJ1-2; possibly TRBD1 for D (6 bases). CDR1 KGHDR and CDR2 SFDVKD come from the germline V gene. With 0 bases removed from V and 7 bases from J, the gap between germline ends came to 11 bases. The CDR3 sequence is 14 residues long. The CDR3 region is CATSDLQQGSGYTF. CDR3 coding DNA: TGTGCCACCAGTGATTTGCAACAGGGAAGTGGCTACACCTTC.

The genes are TRBV2 and TRBJ2-6; the D is unclear. This CDR3 comprises 16 residues. The V and J ends lost 1 base and 0 bases respectively, with 7 bases between them. In germline, CDR1 is SNHLY, CDR2 FYNNEI. In DNA form, the CDR3 reads TGTGCCAGCAGTGAAGGAGGCCGCTCTGGGGCCAACGTCCTGACTTTC. This translates into CASSEGGRSGANVLTF.

The V gene is TRBV7-3, the J gene TRBJ1-5; D unclear. There are 15 residues in the CDR3. The germline CDR1 and CDR2 sequences are SGHTA and FQGTGA. V was clipped by 1 base and J by 4 bases, with 11 bases between them. The CDR3 DNA is TGTGCCAGCAGCTTAAACGGGGAGCGTAATCAGCCCCAGCATTTT. Amino acid sequence: CASSLNGERNQPQHF.

This clone was observed a few times. The V gene is TRBV30, the J gene TRBJ2-7; 10 nucleotides match TRBD1. The CDR3 length is 14 residues. The ends lost 0 bases at V and 3 bases at J; junction bases unmatched: 2. The germline V gene encodes CDR1 GTSNPN and CDR2 SVGIG (reference sequence). CDR3 region: CAWSVGTGDYEQYF. In DNA form, the CDR3 reads TGTGCCTGGAGTGTCGGGACAGGGGACTACGAGCAGTACTTC.

The chain couples TRBV30 to TRBJ2-3; 7 nucleotides align to TRBD2. The length of the CDR3 is 15 residues. After removal of 1 base from V and 4 bases from J, the junction contained 8 bases not matched to a gene. Germline V CDR1 and CDR2: GTSNPN, SVGIG (reference sequence). The CDR3 protein is CAWSAFRLAPDTQYF. As DNA, the CDR3 is TGTGCCTGGAGTGCCTTTCGACTAGCTCCAGATACGCAGTATTTT. The full variable domain, rest sourced from reference TRBV30 and TRBJ2-3, is SQTIHQWPATLVQPVGSPLSLECTVEGTSNPNLYWYRQAAGRGLQLLFYSVGIGQISSEVPQNLSASRPQDRQFILSSKKLLLSDSGFYLCAWSAFRLAPDTQYFGPGTRLTVL.

J is TRBJ2-7 and V is TRBV12-3 or TRBV12-4; TRBD2 is a possible D gene (6 bases). This CDR3 is built from 13 residues. Trimming shortened V by 7 bases and J by 4 bases, and 14 bases separated the two germline ends. CDR3 sequence: CASTPSGGYEQYF. The CDR3 DNA follows: TGTGCCAGCACACCCTCTGGGGGGTACGAGCAGTACTTC.

CDR3 sequence reads: CASRGQLGAYEQYF. The CDR3 DNA sequence: TGTGCCAGCAGAGGGCAACTGGGAGCCTACGAGCAGTACTTC. The chain carries TRBV6-5 and TRBJ2-7, with D possibly matching TRBD2 (5 bases). V was cut by 6 bases and J by 2 bases, with 14 bases left in between. Looked up from germline, CDR1 is MNHEY and CDR2 is SVGAGI. This CDR3 comprises 14 residues.